These 14 T cell receptor beta chains were sequenced from one sample in a study of blood T cell repertoires in COVID-19. Clones were read by immunoSEQ multiplex PCR, and TCRdb kept only the in-frame ones, dropping some. This sample carries about 400,000 clones, 70% to 90% of them seen once, and the ten largest clones take roughly 1.4%. Specimen: peripheral blood. The source of these receptors is a woman aged 25-40 years with active or convalescent COVID-19.

The chain joins TRBV5-6 to TRBJ1-2, with D perhaps TRBD1 (6 bases). V shed 4 bases and J shed 2 bases, with 12 bases lying between them. The CDR3 spans 14 residues. Germline lookup yields CDR1 SGHDT and CDR2 YYEEEE. The CDR3 protein is CASSQDRENYGYTF. The CDR3 DNA is TGTGCCAGCAGCCAGGACAGAGAAAACTATGGCTACACCTTC.

This chain joins TRBV7-2 and TRBJ2-7; 9 bases are shared with TRBD2. The V gene's germline CDR1 is SGHTA and CDR2 FQGNSA. The junction had 4 bases not matched to a gene; V was cut back by 2 bases and J by 2 bases. The CDR3 has 15 amino acids. This CDR3 is CASSLTSGLTYEQYF. DNA for the CDR3: TGTGCCAGCAGCTTAACTAGCGGGCTAACCTACGAGCAGTACTTC.

V usage is TRBV6-5 and J usage is TRBJ2-3, with TRBD1 identical over 8 bases. The CDR3 is 14 residues long. The V and J ends lost 10 bases and 3 bases, in that order; junction bases with no gene match: 9. Per germline, CDR1 MNHEY and CDR2 SVGAGI. CDR3 coding DNA: TGTGCCATCGATTACAGGGGGGCGACAGATACGCAGTATTTT. Its translation: CAIDYRGATDTQYF.

V is TRBV5-6 and J is TRBJ1-2, with D possibly matching TRBD1 (6 bases). The germline gives CDR1 SGHDT, CDR2 YYEEEE. The CDR3 consists of 13 residues. The V and J ends lost 4 bases and 4 bases respectively, with 11 bases between them. This CDR3 reads CASSALGAYGYTF. The DNA for the CDR3 is TGTGCCAGCAGCGCGTTGGGGGCCTATGGCTACACCTTC.

V and J are TRBV3-1 (or the pseudogene TRBV3-2) and TRBJ1-1; 7 bases agree with TRBD1. This CDR3 has 13 amino acids. Per germline, CDR1 LGHDT and CDR2 YNNKEL (reference sequence). Trimming removed 2 bases from V and 11 bases from J; junction bases left unmatched: 8. As DNA, the CDR3 is TGTGCCAGCAGCCAAAGCGACAGGGATGGTGCTTTCTTT. Its translation is CASSQSDRDGAFF.

The chain couples TRBV29-1 to TRBJ2-3; perhaps TRBD2 as D (6 bases). The CDR3 extends over 13 amino acids. The V end lost 3 bases, the J end lost 2 bases, and 9 bases lay between the germline ends. Per the germline V gene, CDR1 is SQVTM and CDR2 is ANQGSEA. The CDR3 DNA reads TGCAGCGTTGACGGGACTTACACAGATACGCAGTATTTT. Translation gives CSVDGTYTDTQYF.

The rearrangement links TRBV10-3 to TRBJ2-7; 8 bases map to TRBD1. V lost 3 bases and J lost 4; bases outside the gene matches: 2. Looked up from germline, CDR1 is ENHRY and CDR2 is SYGVKD. The CDR3 is 13 amino acids. CDR3 DNA sequence: TGTGCCATCAGTGACAGGGGGCGGTACGAGCAGTACTTC. Encoded protein: CAISDRGRYEQYF.

The J gene is TRBJ1-1, the V gene TRBV7-2; maybe TRBD1 (5 bases). The V gene's germline CDR1 is SGHTA and CDR2 FQGNSA. This CDR3 has 15 amino acids. Trimming removed 1 base at V and 4 bases at J, with 13 bases between. In nucleotides, the CDR3 is TGTGCCAGCAGCTTAGATAAGGGGATCGCCACTGAAGCTTTCTTT. It yields the protein CASSLDKGIATEAFF.

This clone was seen once. The chain carries TRBV10-3 and TRBJ1-2, with D possibly matching TRBD1 (6 bases). V was trimmed by 4 bases and J by 2 bases, leaving 14 bases between them. The CDR3 extends over 15 amino acids. In germline, CDR1 is ENHRY, CDR2 SYGVKD. CDR3: CAISGQARTNYGYTF. The CDR3 bases are TGTGCCATCAGTGGACAGGCTCGGACAAACTATGGCTACACCTTC.

The chain carries TRBV7-8 and TRBJ1-5, with 8 bases aligning to TRBD1. Germline CDR1 is SGHVS and CDR2 is FQNEAQ. This CDR3 has 13 residues. V dropped 4 bases and J dropped 6; count of bases not matched to a gene: 2. The CDR3 reads CASSWTGLQPQHF. CDR3 DNA: TGTGCCAGCAGCTGGACAGGGCTTCAGCCCCAGCATTTT.

The chain has TRBV6-5 and TRBJ1-2; no clear D. The germline V gene encodes CDR1 MNHEY and CDR2 SVGAGI. The CDR3 has 14 residues. V was trimmed by 0 bases and J by 2 bases, leaving 7 bases between them. The CDR3 bases are TGTGCCAGCAGTTACTCTTCCACAAACTATGGCTACACCTTC. Protein product: CASSYSSTNYGYTF.

The chain recombines TRBV5-5 with TRBJ2-5, with D perhaps matching TRBD2 (5 bases). V was cut by 0 bases and J by 5 bases, with 17 bases left in between. The CDR3 covers 16 residues. Germline CDR1 SGHKS, CDR2 YYEKEE (reference sequence). For the CDR3, the DNA is TGTGCCAGCAGCTTGGTCGGAGGACGGACGGGGGAGACCCAGTACTTC. It is translated as CASSLVGGRTGETQYF. The variable domain in full, with the rest retrieved from reference TRBV5-5 and TRBJ2-5, is DAGVTQSPTHLIKTRGQQVTLRCSPISGHKSVSWYQQVLGQGPQFIFQYYEKEERGRGNFPDRFSARQFPNYSSELNVNALLLGDSALYLCASSLVGGRTGETQYFGPGTRLLVL.

The chain is built from TRBV13 and TRBJ1-2; TRBD1 agrees at 8 bases. The CDR3 covers 14 residues. With V trimmed by 7 bases and J by 1 base, 5 bases remained unmatched. In germline, CDR1 is PRHDT, CDR2 FYEKMQ (reference sequence). The CDR3 sequence: CASTQGQVNYGYTF. CDR3 coding DNA: TGTGCCAGCACCCAGGGACAGGTTAACTATGGCTACACCTTC.

The V and J genes are TRBV19 and TRBJ2-7, with 7 nucleotides matching TRBD1. Germline loops: CDR1 LNHDA, CDR2 SQIVND (reference sequence). V lost 5 bases, J lost 4 bases, and 11 bases stayed unmatched. The CDR3 sequence is 15 residues long. The CDR3: CASSPVRQGEYEQYF. The CDR3 nucleotides read TGTGCCAGTAGTCCCGTGAGACAGGGTGAATACGAGCAGTACTTC.